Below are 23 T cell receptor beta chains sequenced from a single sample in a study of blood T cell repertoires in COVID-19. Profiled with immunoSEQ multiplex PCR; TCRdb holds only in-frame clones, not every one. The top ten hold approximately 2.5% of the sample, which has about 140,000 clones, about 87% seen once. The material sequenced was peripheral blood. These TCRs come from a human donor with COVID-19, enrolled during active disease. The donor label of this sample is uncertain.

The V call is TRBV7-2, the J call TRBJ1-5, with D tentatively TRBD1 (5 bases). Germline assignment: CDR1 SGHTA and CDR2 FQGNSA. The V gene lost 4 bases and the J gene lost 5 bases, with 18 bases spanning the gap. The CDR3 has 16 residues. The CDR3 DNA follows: TGTGCCAGCAGCTCTCCGGGAGGTTGGGGCTATCAGCCCCAGCATTTT. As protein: CASSSPGGWGYQPQHF.

CDR3 sequence reads: CASSQEGSSNQPQHF. CDR3 DNA: TGTGCCAGCAGCCAAGAAGGGAGTAGCAATCAGCCCCAGCATTTT. The rearrangement uses TRBV4-2 and TRBJ1-5; no reliable D call. Trimming removed 0 bases from V and 0 bases from J, with 6 bases in between. CDR3 length: 15 residues. Germline V gives CDR1 LGHNA, CDR2 YNFKEQ.

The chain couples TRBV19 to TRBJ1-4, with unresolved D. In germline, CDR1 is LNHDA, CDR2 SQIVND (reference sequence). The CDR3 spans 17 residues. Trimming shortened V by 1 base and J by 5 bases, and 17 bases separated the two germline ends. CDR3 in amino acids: CASSIVRDKDSNEKLFF. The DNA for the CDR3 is TGTGCCAGTAGTATAGTCCGGGATAAGGATTCAAATGAAAAACTGTTTTTT.

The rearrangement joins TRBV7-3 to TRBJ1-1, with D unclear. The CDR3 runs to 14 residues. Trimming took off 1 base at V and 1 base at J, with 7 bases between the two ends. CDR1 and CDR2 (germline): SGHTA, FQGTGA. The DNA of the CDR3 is TGTGCCAGCAGCTTAATGGCACAGAACACTGAAGCTTTCTTT. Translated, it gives CASSLMAQNTEAFF.

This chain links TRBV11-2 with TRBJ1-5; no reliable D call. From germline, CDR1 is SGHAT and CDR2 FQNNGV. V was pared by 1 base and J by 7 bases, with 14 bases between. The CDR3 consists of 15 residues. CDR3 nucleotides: TGTGCCAGCAGCTTAGGGTGGGAGACACCCCAGCCCCAGCATTTT. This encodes CASSLGWETPQPQHF.

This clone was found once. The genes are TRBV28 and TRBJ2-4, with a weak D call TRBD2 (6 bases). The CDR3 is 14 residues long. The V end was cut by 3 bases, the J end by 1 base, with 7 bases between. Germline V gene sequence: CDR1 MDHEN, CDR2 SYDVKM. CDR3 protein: CASSFGGAKNIQYF. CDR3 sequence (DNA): TGTGCCAGCAGTTTTGGGGGGGCCAAAAACATTCAGTACTTC.

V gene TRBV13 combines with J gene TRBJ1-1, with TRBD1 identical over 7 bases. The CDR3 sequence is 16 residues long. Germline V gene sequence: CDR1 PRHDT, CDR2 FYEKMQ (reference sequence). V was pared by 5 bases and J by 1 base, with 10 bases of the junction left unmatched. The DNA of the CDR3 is TGTGCCAGCAGCCCCCAGACAGGGCCCAGGAACACTGAAGCTTTCTTT. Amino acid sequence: CASSPQTGPRNTEAFF.

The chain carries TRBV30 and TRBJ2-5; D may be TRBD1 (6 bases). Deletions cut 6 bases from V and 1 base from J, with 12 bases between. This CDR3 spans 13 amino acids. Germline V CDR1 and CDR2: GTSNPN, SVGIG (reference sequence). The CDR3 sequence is CACSGTFQETQYF. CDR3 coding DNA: TGTGCCTGTTCGGGGACATTCCAAGAGACCCAGTACTTC.

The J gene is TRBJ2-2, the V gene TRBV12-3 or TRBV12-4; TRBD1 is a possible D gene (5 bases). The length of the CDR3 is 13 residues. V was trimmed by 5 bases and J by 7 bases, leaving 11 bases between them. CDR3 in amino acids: CASSPGAVGELFF. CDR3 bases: TGTGCCAGCAGTCCTGGGGCTGTCGGGGAGCTGTTTTTT.

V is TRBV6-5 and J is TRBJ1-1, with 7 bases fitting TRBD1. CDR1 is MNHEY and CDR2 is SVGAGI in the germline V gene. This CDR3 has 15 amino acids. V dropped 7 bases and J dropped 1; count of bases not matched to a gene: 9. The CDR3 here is CASTPGGGGNTEAFF. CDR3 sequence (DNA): TGTGCCAGCACCCCAGGGGGTGGGGGGAACACTGAAGCTTTCTTT.

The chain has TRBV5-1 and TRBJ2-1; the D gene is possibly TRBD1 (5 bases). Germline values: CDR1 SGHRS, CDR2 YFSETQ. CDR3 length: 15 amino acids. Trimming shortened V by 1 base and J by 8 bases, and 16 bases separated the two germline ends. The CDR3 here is CASSLSSGLDDEQFF. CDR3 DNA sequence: TGCGCCAGCAGCTTGAGTTCAGGGCTGGACGATGAGCAGTTCTTC. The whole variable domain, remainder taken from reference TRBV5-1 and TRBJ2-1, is KAGVTQTPRYLIKTRGQQVTLSCSPISGHRSVSWYQQTPGQGLQFLFEYFSETQRNKGNFPGRFSGRQFSNSRSEMNVSTLELGDSALYLCASSLSSGLDDEQFFGPGTRLTVL.

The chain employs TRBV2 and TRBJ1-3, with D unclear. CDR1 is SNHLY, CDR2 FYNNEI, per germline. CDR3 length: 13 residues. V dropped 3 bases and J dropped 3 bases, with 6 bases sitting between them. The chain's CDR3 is CASSDGYGNTIYF. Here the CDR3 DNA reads TGTGCCAGCAGTGACGGTTATGGAAACACCATATATTTT.

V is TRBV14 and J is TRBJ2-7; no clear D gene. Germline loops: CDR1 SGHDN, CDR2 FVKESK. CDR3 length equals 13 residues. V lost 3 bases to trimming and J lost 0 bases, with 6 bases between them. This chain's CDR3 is CASSQESSYEQYF. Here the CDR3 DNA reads TGTGCCAGCAGCCAGGAGAGCTCCTACGAGCAGTACTTC.

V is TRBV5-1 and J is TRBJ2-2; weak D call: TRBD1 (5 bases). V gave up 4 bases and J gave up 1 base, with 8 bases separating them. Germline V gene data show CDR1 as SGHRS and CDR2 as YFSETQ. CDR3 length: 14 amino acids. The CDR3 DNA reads TGCGCCAGCAGCCTTACAGGGAACACCGGGGAGCTGTTTTTT. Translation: CASSLTGNTGELFF.

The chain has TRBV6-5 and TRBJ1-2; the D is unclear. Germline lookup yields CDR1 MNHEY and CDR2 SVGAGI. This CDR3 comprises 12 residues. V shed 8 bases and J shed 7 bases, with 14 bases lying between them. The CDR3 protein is CASGQSRAGYTF. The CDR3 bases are TGTGCCAGCGGGCAGTCCCGTGCTGGCTACACCTTC.

The CDR3 loop is CASIRRLVKEDYGYTF. The CDR3 region has the DNA TGTGCCAGCATCAGACGGTTGGTAAAGGAGGACTATGGCTACACCTTC. This chain joins TRBV28 and TRBJ1-2; no clear D gene. CDR3 length equals 16 residues. Germline values: CDR1 MDHEN, CDR2 SYDVKM. V was clipped by 7 bases and J by 3 bases, with 21 bases between them.

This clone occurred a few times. For the CDR3, the DNA is TGTGCCATCACTATGGGACTCGACACAGATACGCAGTATTTT. Residues: CAITMGLDTDTQYF. This chain links TRBV10-3 with TRBJ2-3; perhaps TRBD2 as D (6 bases). Germline CDR1 ENHRY, CDR2 SYGVKD. The V and J ends lost 7 bases and 2 bases respectively, with 13 bases between them. The CDR3 runs to 14 residues.

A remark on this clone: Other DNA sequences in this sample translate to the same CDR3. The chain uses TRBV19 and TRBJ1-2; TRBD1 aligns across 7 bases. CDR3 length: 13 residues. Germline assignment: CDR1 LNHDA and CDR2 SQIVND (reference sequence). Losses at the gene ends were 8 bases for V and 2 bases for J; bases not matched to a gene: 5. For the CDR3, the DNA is TGTGCCAGTTCCGGGACAGCAAACTATGGCTACACCTTC. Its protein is CASSGTANYGYTF. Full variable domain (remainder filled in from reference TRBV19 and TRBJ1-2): DGGITQSPKYLFRKEGQNVTLSCEQNLNHDAMYWYRQDPGQGLRLIYYSQIVNDFQKGDIAEGYSVSREKKESFPLTVTSAQKNPTAFYLCASSGTANYGYTFGSGTRLTVV.

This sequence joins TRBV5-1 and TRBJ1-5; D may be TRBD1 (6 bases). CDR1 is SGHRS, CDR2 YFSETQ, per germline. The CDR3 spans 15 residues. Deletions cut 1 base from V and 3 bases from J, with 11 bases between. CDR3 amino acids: CASSLSPGANQPQHF. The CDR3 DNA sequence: TGCGCCAGCAGCTTGTCGCCAGGGGCCAATCAGCCCCAGCATTTT.

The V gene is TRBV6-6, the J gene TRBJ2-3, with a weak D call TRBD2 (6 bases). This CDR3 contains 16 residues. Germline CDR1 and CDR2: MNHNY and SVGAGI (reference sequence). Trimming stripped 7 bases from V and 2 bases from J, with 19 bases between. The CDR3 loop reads CASTRLRGGPTDTQYF. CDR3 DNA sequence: TGTGCCAGCACCCGCCTCCGGGGAGGACCCACAGATACGCAGTATTTT.

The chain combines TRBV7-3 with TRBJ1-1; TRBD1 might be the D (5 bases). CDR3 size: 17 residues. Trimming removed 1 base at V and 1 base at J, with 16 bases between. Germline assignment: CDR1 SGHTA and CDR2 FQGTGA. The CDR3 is CASSLRAPGRGNTEAFF. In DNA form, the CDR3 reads TGTGCCAGCAGCTTAAGAGCCCCCGGGAGGGGGAACACTGAAGCTTTCTTT.

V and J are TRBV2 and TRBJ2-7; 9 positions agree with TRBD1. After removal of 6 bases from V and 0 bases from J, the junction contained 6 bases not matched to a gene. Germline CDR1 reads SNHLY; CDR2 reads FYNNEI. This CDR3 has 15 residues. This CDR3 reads CASSGTGISSYEQYF. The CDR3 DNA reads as TGTGCCAGCAGCGGGACAGGGATCAGCTCCTACGAGCAGTACTTC.

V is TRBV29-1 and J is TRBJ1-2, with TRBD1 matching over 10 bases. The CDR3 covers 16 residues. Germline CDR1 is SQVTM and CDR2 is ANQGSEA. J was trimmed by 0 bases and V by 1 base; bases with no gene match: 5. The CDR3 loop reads CSVEGPDRGPNYGYTF. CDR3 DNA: TGCAGCGTTGAAGGACCCGACAGGGGGCCTAACTATGGCTACACCTTC.